This TCR beta chain was recorded in a study of blood T cell repertoires in COVID-19. On the study more broadly: The United States, Italy and Spain supplied acute and convalescent COVID-19 samples. PBMCs, B-cell-depleted T cells, or T cells provided the cDNA or gDNA that made up the material.

Donors were grouped by their self-reported clinical history. The germline CDR1 and CDR2 sequences are KGHDR and SFDVKD. This CDR3 is 17 amino acids long. The ends lost 6 bases at V and 0 bases at J; junction bases unmatched: 7. Only in-frame clones appear in the TCRdb table, and some are missing; sequencing was by immunoSEQ multiplex PCR. This sample has 200,000 to 300,000 clones, with 65% to 90% found just once. The V and J genes are TRBV24-1 and TRBJ2-1, with TRBD2 matching over 10 bases. The receptor was derived from a woman aged 50 to 60 with acute COVID-19. The sample taken for sequencing was PBMCs or T cells enriched from blood (not recorded which). The chain's CDR3 is CATSTSGAYGSYNEQFF. The CDR3 DNA reads TGTGCCACCAGTACTAGCGGGGCCTACGGCTCCTACAATGAGCAGTTCTTC.